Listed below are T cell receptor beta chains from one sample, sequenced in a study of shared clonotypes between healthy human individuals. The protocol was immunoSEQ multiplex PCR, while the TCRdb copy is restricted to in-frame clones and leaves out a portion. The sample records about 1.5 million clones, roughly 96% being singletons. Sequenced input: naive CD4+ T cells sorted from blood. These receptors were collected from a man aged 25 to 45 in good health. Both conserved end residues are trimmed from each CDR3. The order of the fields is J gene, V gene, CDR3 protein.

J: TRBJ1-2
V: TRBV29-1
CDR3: SVDKGENGYT

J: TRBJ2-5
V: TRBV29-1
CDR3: SASGLAGGETQY

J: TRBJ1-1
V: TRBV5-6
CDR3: ASSPTLLAEAF

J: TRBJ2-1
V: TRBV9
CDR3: ASSPLGDAYNEQF

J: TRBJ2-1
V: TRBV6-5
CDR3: ASREDRGPVIGQF

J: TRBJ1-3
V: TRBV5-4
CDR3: ASSAKGRGFGNTIY

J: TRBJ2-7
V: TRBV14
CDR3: ASSQRLAGAEQY

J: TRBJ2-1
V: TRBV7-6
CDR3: ASSGDSFLPQF

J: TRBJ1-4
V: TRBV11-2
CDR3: ASSFGTFNEKLF

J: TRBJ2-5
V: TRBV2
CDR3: ASKSSGIRGGIQETQY

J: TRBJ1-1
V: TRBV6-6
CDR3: ASSRYYDTKQAAAF

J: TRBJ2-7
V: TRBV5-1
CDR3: ASSEGGTYYEQY

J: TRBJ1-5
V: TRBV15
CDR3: ATSRDSTQGLQPQH

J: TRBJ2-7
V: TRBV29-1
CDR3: SVAPMHVHEQY

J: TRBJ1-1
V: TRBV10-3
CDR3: AITIGHSTEAF

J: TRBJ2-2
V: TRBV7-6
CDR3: ASSLGPGQGNGELF